This T cell receptor beta chain was profiled in a study of OX40 agonist ivuxolimab in advanced cancers. Study in general: Patients were treated with ivuxolimab, an agonistic anti-OX40 (CD134) antibody.

V shed 5 bases and J 4 bases; nucleotides not matched to a gene: 5. Germline loops: CDR1 SGHAT, CDR2 FQNNGV. The CDR3 spans 13 residues. General observations from the study: Patients with a partial response at 0.1-3.0 mg/kg had among the lowest clonal expansion. CD8+ T cells were the subset that, on average, had more expanded clones than CD4+.

Repertoires were generated with immunoSEQ multiplex PCR, while TCRdb's copy carries only in-frame clones and drops some. The table records around 19,000 clones, 70% to 90% of them present only once. This clone has a handful of counts. What it recognizes is unknown. This clonotype was obtained from an adult with an advanced solid tumor such as melanoma, head and neck, liver or kidney cancer. The chain joins TRBV11-2 to TRBJ2-7, with TRBD1 matching over 7 bases. This material consisted of CD4+ or CD8+ T cells sorted from blood, taken in a trial of the OX40 agonist ivuxolimab. The CDR3 loop is CASSAGTAYEQYF. The CDR3 DNA sequence: TGTGCCAGCAGCGCCGGGACAGCTTACGAGCAGTACTTC. Full variable domain (missing parts from reference TRBV11-2 and TRBJ2-7): EAGVAQSPRYKIIEKRQSVAFWCNPISGHATLYWYQQILGQGPKLLIQFQNNGVVDDSQLPKDRFSAERLKGVDSTLKIQPAKLEDSAVYLCASSAGTAYEQYFGPGTRLTVT.